Listed below are T cell receptor beta chains from one sample, sequenced in a study of metastatic and nonmetastatic thyroid tumors. Using MiXCR, TCRdb reanalyzed the PCR reads. The sample has 30,000 to 40,000 clones, approximately 13% seen once. Sequenced: blood. The source of these receptors is a female donor with papillary thyroid cancer or a benign thyroid nodule (not recorded which). Some clones in this sample may be carry-over from other donors' samples. CDR3s include the opening cysteine and the closing phenylalanine or tryptophan. Each record gives: V gene, clone size, J gene, CDR3 length, D gene, CDR3 protein, CDR3 DNA. The D gene is left open where the match is weak. Clone size is not always given. Where it is, it says once, few, many or a class for expanded clones.

>TRBV12-3/TRBV12-4|.|TRBJ2-1|15|.
CASSLYSEPYNEQFF
TGTGCCAGCAGTTTATATAGCGAACCATACAATGAGCAGTTCTTC
>TRBV5-5|few|TRBJ1-5|15|.
CASSLDGHSNQPQHF
TGTGCCAGCAGCTTGGACGGGCATAGCAATCAGCCCCAGCATTTT
>TRBV12-3/TRBV12-4|medium-sized|TRBJ1-2|14|.
CASSLRGQGYGYTF
TGTGCCAGCAGTTTGCGGGGTCAGGGCTATGGCTACACCTTC
>TRBV20-1|.|TRBJ2-6|17|.
CSARGGTGADGANVLTF
TGCAGTGCTAGAGGAGGGACGGGGGCGGATGGGGCCAACGTCCTGACTTTC
>TRBV18|few|TRBJ2-1|16|TRBD1
CASSQQPSGQYNEQFF
TGTGCCAGCTCACAACAACCATCGGGACAGTACAATGAGCAGTTCTTC
>TRBV6-1|.|TRBJ2-7|15|.
CASRPRDGSSYEQYF
TGTGCCAGCAGACCCAGGGACGGGAGCTCCTACGAGCAGTACTTC
>TRBV28|.|TRBJ2-3|14|TRBD2
CASSFLSGKDTQCF
TGTGCCAGCAGTTTTCTTAGCGGGAAAGATACGCAGTGTTTT
>TRBV11-2|many|TRBJ2-1|17|TRBD2
CASSSTLGRATWNEQFF
TGTGCCAGCAGCTCGACTCTCGGGAGGGCCACGTGGAATGAGCAGTTCTTC
>TRBV20-1|many|TRBJ2-7|13|.
CSASRGRTYEQYF
TGCAGTGCTAGTCGAGGACGGACCTACGAGCAGTACTTC
>TRBV5-1|once|TRBJ2-7|17|TRBD2
CASSLIRTSGRAAEQYF
TGCGCCAGCAGCTTGATACGGACTAGCGGGAGGGCAGCCGAGCAGTACTTC
>TRBV6-1|.|TRBJ2-7|14|TRBD1
CASSAGTGAYEQYF
TGTGCCAGCAGTGCCGGGACAGGGGCCTACGAGCAGTACTTC
>TRBV9|many|TRBJ2-1|15|TRBD2
CASSAGLAGRNEQFF
TGTGCCAGCAGCGCCGGGCTAGCGGGACGAAATGAGCAGTTCTTC
>TRBV7-3|many|TRBJ2-2|15|TRBD2
CASSPTSGNTGELFF
TGTGCCAGCAGCCCGACTAGCGGGAACACCGGGGAGCTGTTTTTT
>TRBV5-1|many|TRBJ1-6|13|TRBD1
CATRDRDNSPLHF
TGCGCCACCCGGGACAGGGATAATTCACCCCTCCACTTT
>TRBV5-6|many|TRBJ1-2|12|.
CASSAGPGGYTF
TGTGCCAGCAGCGCCGGGCCGGGTGGCTACACCTTC
>TRBV5-5|many|TRBJ2-1|12|.
CASSRGEAEQFF
TGTGCCAGCAGCCGTGGAGAGGCAGAGCAGTTCTTC
>TRBV20-1|.|TRBJ2-1|15|TRBD2
CSAWNSGRASDEQFF
TGCAGTGCTTGGAATAGCGGGAGGGCAAGTGATGAGCAGTTCTTC
>TRBV2|many|TRBJ2-1|14|.
CASSGDGSYNEQFF
TGTGCCAGCAGTGGGGATGGGTCCTACAATGAGCAGTTCTTC
>TRBV30|few|TRBJ1-6|12|TRBD1
CAWGLTDRVLHF
TGTGCCTGGGGCCTAACGGACAGGGTCCTCCACTTT
>TRBV11-3|.|TRBJ2-3|14|TRBD1
CASSLTGTTDTQYF
TGTGCCAGCAGCTTGACAGGGACCACAGATACGCAGTATTTT
>TRBV20-1|many|TRBJ2-1|15|TRBD1
CSASLPGGVYNEQFF
TGCAGTGCTAGCCTTCCAGGGGGCGTTTACAATGAGCAGTTCTTC
>TRBV19|many|TRBJ2-7|16|.
CASSIEHAGLVYEQYF
TGTGCCAGTAGTATAGAACATGCGGGACTCGTTTACGAGCAGTACTTC
>TRBV7-2|many|TRBJ1-5|14|TRBD1
CASRLTGNNQPQHF
TGTGCCAGCAGGTTGACAGGGAACAATCAGCCCCAGCATTTT
>TRBV10-3|medium-sized|TRBJ2-2|14|.
CAISERDNTGELFF
TGTGCCATCAGTGAGCGAGACAACACCGGGGAGCTGTTTTTT
>TRBV2|many|TRBJ2-2|15|.
CAGSGLTTRGGELFF
TGTGCCGGGTCGGGACTCACAACAAGGGGCGGGGAGCTGTTTTTT
>TRBV11-1|many|TRBJ2-6|17|.
CASSLGRRFPGANVLTF
TGTGCCAGCAGCTTAGGGCGGAGGTTCCCTGGGGCCAACGTCCTGACTTTC
>TRBV5-8|many|TRBJ1-5|14|.
CASSWTASNQPQHF
TGTGCCAGCAGCTGGACTGCTAGCAATCAGCCCCAGCATTTT
>TRBV20-1|many|TRBJ2-2|18|TRBD2
CSARAPSGQRRSGGELFF
TGCAGTGCTAGGGCCCCTAGCGGGCAGCGAAGGAGCGGCGGGGAGCTGTTTTTT
>TRBV28|many|TRBJ2-5|15|TRBD1
CASSSRDSHQETQYF
TGTGCCAGCAGTTCCAGGGACAGTCACCAAGAGACCCAGTACTTC
>TRBV7-9|many|TRBJ2-1|14|.
CASSSDPGGGEQFF
TGTGCCAGCAGCTCCGACCCCGGGGGAGGTGAGCAGTTCTTC
>TRBV27|medium-sized|TRBJ2-3|13|.
CASSLTSTDTQYF
TGTGCCAGCAGTTTAACTAGTACAGATACGCAGTATTTT
>TRBV20-1|.|TRBJ1-4|15|.
CSAESYDATNEKLFF
TGCAGTGCTGAGTCCTACGATGCAACTAATGAAAAACTGTTTTTT
>TRBV27|many|TRBJ2-6|15|.
CASTSFRAGANVLTF
TGTGCCAGCACTAGCTTCAGGGCTGGGGCCAACGTCCTGACTTTC
>TRBV10-3|many|TRBJ2-1|17|.
CAISEPTGGGSYNEQFF
TGTGCCATCAGTGAGCCAACCGGTGGGGGGAGTTACAATGAGCAGTTCTTC
>TRBV19|many|TRBJ2-5|14|TRBD1
CASSPGQGEETQYF
TGTGCCAGTAGTCCAGGACAGGGGGAAGAGACCCAGTACTTC
>TRBV30|many|TRBJ1-3|14|.
CAWSWGAGVNTIYF
TGTGCCTGGAGTTGGGGGGCTGGGGTAAACACCATATATTTT
>TRBV20-1|.|TRBJ2-1|14|.
CSALGTGAVNEQFF
TGCAGTGCTCTCGGGACCGGGGCGGTCAATGAGCAGTTCTTC
>TRBV30|many|TRBJ1-1|15|.
CAWSRKGRGNTEAFF
TGTGCCTGGAGTAGGAAGGGTAGGGGGAACACTGAAGCTTTCTTT
>TRBV11-2|few|TRBJ2-7|13|TRBD2
CASSGGLAAEQYF
TGTGCCAGCAGCGGGGGACTAGCAGCCGAGCAGTACTTC
>TRBV30|.|TRBJ1-6|15|.
CAWRLAGSGNSPLHF
TGTGCCTGGAGATTAGCGGGGTCTGGGAATTCACCCCTCCACTTT
>TRBV11-1|many|TRBJ2-7|16|TRBD2
CASSSGTSGRSYEQYF
TGTGCCAGCAGCTCGGGGACTAGCGGGCGGTCCTACGAGCAGTACTTC
>TRBV12-3/TRBV12-4|many|TRBJ2-3|13|.
CASSFKSQGTQYF
TGTGCCAGCAGTTTCAAGAGCCAAGGTACGCAGTATTTT
>TRBV10-3|many|TRBJ2-7|14|TRBD2
CAISESRGAYEQYF
TGTGCCATCAGTGAGTCCCGGGGGGCCTACGAGCAGTACTTC
>TRBV11-2|.|TRBJ2-7|16|TRBD2
CASSPLLAGGPYEQYF
TGTGCCAGCAGCCCTCTCCTAGCGGGAGGGCCCTACGAGCAGTACTTC
>TRBV27|many|TRBJ2-1|15|TRBD2
CASSQTGGLANEQFF
TGTGCCAGCAGCCAAACCGGGGGACTAGCCAATGAGCAGTTCTTC
>TRBV27|many|TRBJ1-5|12|.
CASSFVNQPQHF
TGTGCCAGCAGTTTTGTCAATCAGCCCCAGCATTTT
>TRBV15|many|TRBJ1-1|15|.
CATSRGGRATTEAFF
TGTGCCACCAGCAGAGGAGGCAGGGCAACCACTGAAGCTTTCTTT
>TRBV6-2/TRBV6-3|.|TRBJ1-1|15|.
CAGSDGFSGNTEAFF
TGTGCCGGCAGTGACGGGTTCTCAGGTAACACAGAAGCTTTCTTT
>TRBV10-1|many|TRBJ2-3|15|.
CASSPPDLSPDTQYF
TGCGCCAGCAGCCCCCCGGACCTTTCTCCCGATACGCAGTATTTT
>TRBV6-2/TRBV6-3|few|TRBJ2-7|16|TRBD2
CASSYSSLAGGYEQYF
TGTGCCAGCAGTTACTCGAGCCTAGCGGGAGGGTACGAGCAGTACTTC
>TRBV3-1|.|TRBJ2-1|15|TRBD1
CASSYNGQGGNEQFF
TGTGCCAGCAGCTACAACGGACAGGGTGGGAATGAGCAGTTCTTC
>TRBV12-5|many|TRBJ2-5|17|TRBD2
CASGLGVSSGSRETQYF
TGTGCTAGTGGTTTGGGCGTGAGTAGCGGGAGTAGGGAGACCCAGTACTTC
>TRBV28|many|TRBJ2-7|13|.
CASTRGDWHEQYF
TGTGCCAGCACGAGGGGGGATTGGCACGAGCAGTACTTC
>TRBV2|many|TRBJ2-2|14|TRBD2
CASRTSGNTGELFF
TGTGCCAGTAGGACTAGCGGAAACACCGGGGAGCTGTTTTTT
>TRBV27|medium-sized|TRBJ2-7|14|.
CASSLGPATYEQYF
TGTGCCAGCAGTTTAGGGCCAGCTACCTACGAGCAGTACTTC
>TRBV5-8|many|TRBJ2-3|14|.
CASSLGGRTDTQYF
TGTGCCAGCAGCTTGGGCGGTAGGACGGATACGCAGTATTTT
>TRBV5-1|many|TRBJ1-5|14|.
CASSPGLRDQPQHF
TGCGCCAGCAGCCCAGGGTTGCGCGATCAGCCCCAGCATTTT
>TRBV9|many|TRBJ1-3|14|.
CASSVDSGGNTIYF
TGTGCCAGCAGCGTAGACAGTGGAGGAAACACCATATATTTT
>TRBV2|.|TRBJ1-2|12|.
CAGHRAEYGYTF
TGTGCCGGTCACCGGGCCGAATATGGCTACACCTTC